These 13 T cell receptor beta chains came from one sample sequenced in a study of shared clonotypes between healthy human individuals. Repertoires were generated with immunoSEQ multiplex PCR, while TCRdb's copy carries only in-frame clones and drops some. The table lists 2 million to 3 million clones, over 85% of them singletons. The sample comprised naive CD4+ T cells from PBMCs. Documented subset: CD45RA+ positively selected. The receptors derive from a man in his late teens or twenties in good health. Some clones in this sample may be carry-over from other donors' samples.

The chain links TRBV29-1 to TRBJ2-5; 10 bases match TRBD2. Germline V lookup: CDR1 SQVTM, CDR2 ANQGSEA. This CDR3 comprises 17 residues. V was clipped by 6 bases and J by 2 bases; unmatched bases: 15. The CDR3 DNA is TGCAGCGTCTTGAGGCTAGCGGGAGTCTTTGGGCAAGAGACCCAGTACTTC. It codes for CSVLRLAGVFGQETQYF. The entire variable domain, with the rest obtained from reference TRBV29-1 and TRBJ2-5, is as follows: SAVISQKPSRDICQRGTSLTIQCQVDSQVTMMFWYRQQPGQSLTLIATANQGSEATYESGFVIDKFPISRPNLTFSTLTVSNMSPEDSSIYLCSVLRLAGVFGQETQYFGPGTRLLVL.

The V and J genes are TRBV5-1 and TRBJ2-1; D not certain. Trimming shortened V by 4 bases and J by 7 bases, and 6 bases separated the two germline ends. CDR3 length: 11 residues. CDR1 and CDR2 (germline): SGHRS, YFSETQ. CDR3 nucleotides: TGCGCCAGCAGCGACTTTAATGAGCAGTTCTTC. Protein: CASSDFNEQFF.

This chain connects TRBV18 to TRBJ1-1, with no clear D. The germline V gene has CDR1 KGHSH and CDR2 LQKENI. This CDR3 spans 14 amino acids. V lost 6 bases and J lost 3, with 14 bases in between. CDR3 in DNA: TGTGCCAGCTCTCCCGGGGTATGGGACACTGAAGCTTTCTTT. This translates into CASSPGVWDTEAFF.

As to this clone: This sample includes further DNA sequences coding for the same CDR3. The chain is built from TRBV5-1 and TRBJ1-3, with D perhaps matching TRBD1 (6 bases). Trimming removed 0 bases from V and 2 bases from J, with 9 bases in between. The CDR3 runs to 15 residues. Germline CDR1 SGHRS, CDR2 YFSETQ. The CDR3 sequence is CASSLVPGAGNTIYF. The CDR3 DNA reads as TGCGCCAGCAGCTTGGTTCCAGGGGCTGGAAACACCATATATTTT.

This clone was recorded a few times. J is TRBJ1-1 and V is TRBV6-5, with D possibly matching TRBD1 (6 bases). Germline values: CDR1 MNHEY, CDR2 SVGAGI. The CDR3 sequence is 15 residues long. The V and J ends lost 5 bases and 4 bases respectively, with 17 bases between them. The CDR3 loop reads CASSPWTGAGTEAFF. The CDR3 bases are TGTGCCAGCAGTCCATGGACGGGGGCGGGCACTGAAGCTTTCTTT.

The rearrangement links TRBV28 to TRBJ2-1; the D gene is possibly TRBD1 (8 bases). The ends were cut back, 2 bases at V and 8 bases at J, with 19 bases in the middle. This CDR3 is built from 16 residues. CDR1 and CDR2 (germline): MDHEN, SYDVKM. In DNA form, the CDR3 reads TGTGCCAGCAGTTTACGCGGACAGGGAGGGTTCGATGAGCAGTTCTTC. Its translation: CASSLRGQGGFDEQFF.

This chain uses TRBV7-2 with TRBJ2-7; 7 positions agree with TRBD2. Trimming at V came to 2 bases and at J to 2 bases, leaving 9 bases not matched to a gene. Germline CDR1 is SGHTA and CDR2 is FQGNSA. The length of the CDR3 is 16 residues. In nucleotides, the CDR3 is TGTGCCAGCAGCTTAAGCTATTCCGGGGGGACCTACGAGCAGTACTTC. Translated: CASSLSYSGGTYEQYF.

The rearrangement links TRBV30 to TRBJ2-5, with D perhaps TRBD1 (6 bases). CDR1 and CDR2 (germline): GTSNPN, SVGIG (reference sequence). The CDR3 is 15 amino acids. The V gene lost 4 bases and the J gene lost 2 bases, with 17 bases spanning the gap. CDR3 amino acids: CAWTFHLRGQETQYF. The CDR3 DNA reads as TGTGCCTGGACTTTCCACTTGAGGGGGCAAGAGACCCAGTACTTC.

The rearrangement uses TRBV13 and TRBJ2-7, with 8 bases lining up with TRBD2. CDR3 length equals 16 residues. The junction had 6 bases not matched to a gene; V was cut back by 0 bases and J by 2 bases. Germline V gene sequence: CDR1 PRHDT, CDR2 FYEKMQ (reference sequence). CDR3 residues: CASSLGGLAGAYEQYF. The DNA of the CDR3 is TGTGCCAGCAGCTTAGGGGGGCTAGCGGGTGCCTACGAGCAGTACTTC.

This rearrangement joins TRBV10-3 to TRBJ2-7; a weak D match, TRBD1 (5 bases). With 0 bases removed from V and 3 bases from J, the gap between germline ends came to 9 bases. The V gene's germline CDR1 is ENHRY and CDR2 SYGVKD. This CDR3 is built from 14 residues. The CDR3, as DNA: TGTGCCATCAGTGAGTCGAGGCAGGGCTACGAGCAGTACTTC. Residues: CAISESRQGYEQYF.

The chain has TRBV7-9 and TRBJ1-3, with D perhaps matching TRBD1 (6 bases). Trimming took 6 bases from V and 2 from J, leaving 11 bases between them. CDR3 length: 14 residues. Germline CDR1 reads SEHNR; CDR2 reads FQNEAQ (reference sequence). CDR3 nucleotide sequence: TGTGCCAGCAGAACGGGGACAACTGGAAACACCATATATTTT. It codes for CASRTGTTGNTIYF.

This chain joins TRBV4-3 and TRBJ2-5; 8 bases agree with TRBD1. The CDR3 spans 15 residues. V gave up 4 bases and J gave up 4 bases; unmatched junction bases: 8. Germline V gene data show CDR1 as LGHNA and CDR2 as YSLEER. The CDR3 region has the DNA TGCGCCAGCAGCCGAAAGGACAGGGACGGAGAGACCCAGTACTTC. This gives the protein CASSRKDRDGETQYF.

This sequence joins TRBV29-1 and TRBJ2-7, with 10 nucleotides matching TRBD1. Germline loops: CDR1 SQVTM, CDR2 ANQGSEA. J gave up 6 bases and V 1 base, and 0 bases lay outside the gene matches. CDR3 length: 12 residues. The CDR3 coding sequence is TGCAGCGTTGAAGGGACAGGGGGCGAGCAGTACTTC. It codes for CSVEGTGGEQYF.